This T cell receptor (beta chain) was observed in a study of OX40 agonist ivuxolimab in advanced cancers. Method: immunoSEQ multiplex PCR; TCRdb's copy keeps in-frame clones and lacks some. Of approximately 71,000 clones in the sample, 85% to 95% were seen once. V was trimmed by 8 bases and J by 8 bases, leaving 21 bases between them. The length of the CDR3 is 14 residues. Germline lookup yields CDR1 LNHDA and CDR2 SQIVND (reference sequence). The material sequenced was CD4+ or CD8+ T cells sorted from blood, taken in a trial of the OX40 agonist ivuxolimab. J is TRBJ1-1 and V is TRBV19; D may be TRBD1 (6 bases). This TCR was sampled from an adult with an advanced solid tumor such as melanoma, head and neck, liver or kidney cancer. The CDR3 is CASRSGATSMEAFF. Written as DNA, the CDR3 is TGTGCCAGTCGTTCGGGGGCAACCTCAATGGAAGCTTTCTTT.